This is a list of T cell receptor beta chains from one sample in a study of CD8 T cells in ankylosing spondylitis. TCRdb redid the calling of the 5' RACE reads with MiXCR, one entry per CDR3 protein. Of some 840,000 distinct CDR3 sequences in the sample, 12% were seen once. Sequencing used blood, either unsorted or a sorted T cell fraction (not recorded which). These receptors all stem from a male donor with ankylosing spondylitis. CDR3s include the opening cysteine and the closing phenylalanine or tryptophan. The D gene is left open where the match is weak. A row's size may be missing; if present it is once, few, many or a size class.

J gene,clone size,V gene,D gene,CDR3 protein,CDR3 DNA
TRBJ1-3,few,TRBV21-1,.,CASSRNFDRVVGNTIYF,TGTGCCAGCAGCAGAAATTTCGACAGGGTAGTTGGAAACACCATATATTTT
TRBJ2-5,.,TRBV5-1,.,CASSFSARETQYF,TGCGCCAGCAGCTTTAGCGCGAGAGAGACCCAGTACTTC
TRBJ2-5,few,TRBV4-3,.,CASSQEAPGPRGTQYF,TGCGCCAGCAGCCAAGAGGCCCCAGGCCCCAGAGGGACCCAGTACTTC
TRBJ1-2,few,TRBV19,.,CASSIGGQRSGYTF,TGTGCCAGTAGTATAGGCGGGCAGAGGAGTGGCTACACCTTC
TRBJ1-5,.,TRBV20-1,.,CSARPGQNNQPQHF,TGCAGTGCCAGACCCGGACAGAACAATCAGCCCCAGCATTTT
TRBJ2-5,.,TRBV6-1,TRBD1,CASSALGRGGRETQYF,TGTGCCAGCAGTGCTCTCGGAAGAGGGGGCAGAGAGACCCAGTACTTC
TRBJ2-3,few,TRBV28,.,CASTQGDTQYF,TGTGCCAGCACGCAAGGAGATACGCAGTATTTT
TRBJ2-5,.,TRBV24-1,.,CATSDSTVFWTQYF,TGTGCCACCAGTGATTCGACTGTCTTTTGGACCCAGTACTTC
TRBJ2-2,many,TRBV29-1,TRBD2,CSVKGLAGLAGELFF,TGCAGCGTCAAGGGACTAGCGGGATTGGCCGGGGAGCTGTTTTTT
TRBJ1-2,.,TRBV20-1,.,CSATSGGGYGYTF,TGCAGTGCTACCTCCGGGGGAGGATATGGCTACACCTTC
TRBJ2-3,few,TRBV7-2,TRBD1,CASSSQGAGNEYF,TGTGCCAGCAGCTCACAGGGGGCCGGGAATGAGTATTTT
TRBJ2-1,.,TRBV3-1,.,CASSLRGGDEQFF,TGTGCCAGCAGCCTCAGGGGTGGCGATGAGCAGTTCTTC
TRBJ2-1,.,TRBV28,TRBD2,CASISGGLASYNEQFF,TGTGCCAGCATCTCAGGGGGACTAGCCTCCTACAATGAGCAGTTCTTC
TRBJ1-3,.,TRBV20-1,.,CSARAPRDDGNTIYF,TGCAGTGCTAGAGCCCCCCGGGACGACGGAAACACCATATATTTT
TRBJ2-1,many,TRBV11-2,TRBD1,CASSLEFDDRAGNEQFF,TGTGCCAGCAGCTTAGAGTTTGACGACAGGGCAGGCAATGAGCAGTTCTTC
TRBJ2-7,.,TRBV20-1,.,CSADNYEQYF,TGCAGTGCTGACAACTACGAGCAGTACTTC
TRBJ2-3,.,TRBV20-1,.,CSAGRASSWDTQYF,TGCAGTGCGGGCCGGGCCTCATCCTGGGATACGCAGTATTTT
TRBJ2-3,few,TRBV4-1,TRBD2,CASSPRPVAGVTDTQYF,TGCGCCAGCAGCCCCCGCCCGGTAGCGGGAGTGACAGATACGCAGTATTTT
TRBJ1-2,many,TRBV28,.,CASSFGGGYGYTF,TGTGCCAGCAGTTTTGGCGGCGGCTATGGCTACACCTTC
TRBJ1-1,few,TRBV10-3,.,CAIMQTMNTEAFF,TGTGCCATCATGCAGACCATGAACACTGAAGCTTTCTTT
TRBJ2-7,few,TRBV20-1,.,CSATRHGRYEQYF,TGCAGTGCTACCAGACATGGGAGGTACGAGCAGTACTTC
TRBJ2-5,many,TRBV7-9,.,CASSYRQLQETQYF,TGTGCCAGCAGTTATCGACAGCTTCAAGAGACCCAGTACTTC
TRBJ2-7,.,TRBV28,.,CASRLYGTPVPSEQYF,TGTGCCAGCAGGCTCTACGGGACACCGGTCCCCTCCGAGCAGTACTTC
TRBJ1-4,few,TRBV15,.,CATSRDRQVEKLFF,TGTGCCACCAGCAGAGATAGACAAGTAGAAAAACTGTTTTTT
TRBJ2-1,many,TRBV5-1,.,CASRRDVDEQFF,TGCGCCAGCAGACGGGACGTGGATGAGCAGTTCTTC
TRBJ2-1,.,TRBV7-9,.,CASSLSGGQFF,TGTGCCAGCAGCTTATCGGGTGGGCAGTTCTTC
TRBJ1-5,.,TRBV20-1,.,CSARDRSNQPQHF,TGCAGTGCTCGGGACCGTAGCAATCAGCCCCAGCATTTT
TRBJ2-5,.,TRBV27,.,CASSLVPRGGETQYF,TGTGCCAGCAGTTTAGTCCCTAGGGGAGGAGAGACCCAGTACTTC
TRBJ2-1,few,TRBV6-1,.,CASNPGPSYNEQFF,TGTGCCAGCAACCCCGGGCCCTCCTACAATGAGCAGTTCTTC
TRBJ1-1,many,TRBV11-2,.,CASSFLRLGRSEAFF,TGTGCCAGCAGCTTTCTGAGGTTGGGGCGTTCGGAAGCTTTCTTT
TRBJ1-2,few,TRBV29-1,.,CSVQDRSSNYGYTF,TGCAGCGTTCAAGACAGGTCCTCTAACTATGGCTACACCTTC
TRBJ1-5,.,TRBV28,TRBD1,CASSTGGAGQPQHF,TGTGCCAGCAGTACAGGGGGCGCGGGGCAGCCCCAGCATTTT
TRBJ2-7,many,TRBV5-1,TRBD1,CASSLAGQGRDEQYF,TGCGCCAGCAGCTTGGCGGGACAGGGGAGGGACGAGCAGTACTTC
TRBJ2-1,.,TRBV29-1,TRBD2,CSVLGTSGYNEQFF,TGCAGCGTCCTCGGGACTAGCGGTTACAATGAGCAGTTCTTC
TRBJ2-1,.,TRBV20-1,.,CSAQQGLGNEQFF,TGCAGTGCCCAACAGGGTTTGGGCAATGAGCAGTTCTTC
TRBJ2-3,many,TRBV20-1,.,CSATAGDTQYF,TGCAGTGCTACCGCGGGAGATACGCAGTATTTT
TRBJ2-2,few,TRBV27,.,CASSLSNVHRDGYTGELFF,TGTGCCAGCAGTTTATCCAATGTCCACAGGGACGGGTACACCGGGGAGCTGTTTTTT
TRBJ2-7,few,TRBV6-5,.,CASSYSIRDPTYEQYF,TGTGCCAGCAGTTACTCTATCCGGGACCCTACCTACGAGCAGTACTTC
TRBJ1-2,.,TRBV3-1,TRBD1,CASSLFPTGRNGYTF,TGTGCCAGCAGCCTCTTTCCGACAGGGAGGAATGGCTACACCTTC
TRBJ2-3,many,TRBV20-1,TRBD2,CSAPRLAGRGNTQYF,TGCAGTGCTCCTCGACTAGCGGGAAGAGGTAATACGCAGTATTTT
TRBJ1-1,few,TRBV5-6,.,CASSPTLRRNTEAFF,TGTGCCAGCAGCCCGACTCTAAGACGGAACACTGAAGCTTTCTTT
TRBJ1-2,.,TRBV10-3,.,CAISESILGGSYTF,TGTGCCATCAGTGAGTCGATCTTAGGGGGGAGCTACACCTTC
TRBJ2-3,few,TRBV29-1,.,CSVGDYLSTDTQYF,TGCAGCGTTGGGGATTACCTTAGCACAGATACGCAGTATTTT
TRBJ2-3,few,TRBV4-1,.,CASSQDSAFLITDTQYF,TGCGCCAGCAGCCAAGATTCGGCGTTCCTCATCACAGATACGCAGTATTTT
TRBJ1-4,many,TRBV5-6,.,CASTHRSEGEKLFF,TGTGCCAGCACCCACAGATCCGAGGGGGAAAAACTGTTTTTT
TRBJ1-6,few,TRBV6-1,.,CASSEAPPSPLHF,TGTGCCAGCAGTGAAGCCCCTCCTTCACCCCTCCACTTT
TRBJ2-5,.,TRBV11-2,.,CASRGRGGTQYF,TGTGCCAGCAGGGGGAGGGGGGGGACCCAGTACTTC
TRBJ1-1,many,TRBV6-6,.,CASSYQTRGDTEAFF,TGTGCCAGCAGTTACCAGACAAGGGGGGACACTGAAGCTTTCTTT
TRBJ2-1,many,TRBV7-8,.,CASSLEVYGEQFF,TGTGCCAGCAGCTTAGAAGTATACGGTGAGCAGTTCTTC
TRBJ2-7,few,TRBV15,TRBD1,CATSREGQGHYEQYF,TGTGCCACCAGCAGGGAGGGACAGGGCCACTACGAGCAGTACTTC
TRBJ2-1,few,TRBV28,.,CASSLGPWREQFF,TGTGCCAGCAGTTTGGGGCCTTGGCGAGAGCAGTTCTTC
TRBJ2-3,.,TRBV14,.,CASSQERGVTDTQYF,TGTGCCAGCAGCCAAGAAAGAGGGGTCACAGATACGCAGTATTTT
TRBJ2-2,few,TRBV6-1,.,CASSEYLTGELFF,TGTGCCAGCAGTGAATACCTCACCGGGGAGCTGTTTTTT
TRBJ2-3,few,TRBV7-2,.,CASSLDSLRADTQYF,TGTGCCAGCAGCTTAGATTCGCTTAGAGCAGATACGCAGTATTTT